This T cell receptor (beta chain) was identified during a study of human T cells and chemical hapten exposure. Noted time point: patch test 3, about 24 weeks after DPC sensitization. The treatment denotes: therapeutic diphenylcyclopropenone sensitization with weekly scalp DPC. MiXCR was run by TCRdb on the RACE reads, yielding one entry per CDR3 protein. Found here are 80,000 to 100,000 distinct CDR3 sequences, roughly 27% of them singletons; the top ten hold about 9.4%. This clonotype was picked up a small number of times. The CDR3 length is 15 residues. Germline CDR1 is SGHRS and CDR2 is YFSETQ. The J segment lost 4 bases and the V segment lost 4 bases, leaving 7 bases of the junction unmatched.

Source: whole blood, taken in connection with sensitization to the hapten diphenylcyclopropenone (DPC). The receptor was derived from a man between 40 and 49 years old with alopecia areata. Some clones in this sample may be carry-over from other donors' samples. The chain joins TRBV5-1 to TRBJ2-7; 11 nucleotides match TRBD2. The CDR3 sequence is CASSPTSGSLYEQYF. CDR3 coding DNA: TGCGCCAGCAGCCCAACTAGCGGGAGTTTGTACGAGCAGTACTTC.